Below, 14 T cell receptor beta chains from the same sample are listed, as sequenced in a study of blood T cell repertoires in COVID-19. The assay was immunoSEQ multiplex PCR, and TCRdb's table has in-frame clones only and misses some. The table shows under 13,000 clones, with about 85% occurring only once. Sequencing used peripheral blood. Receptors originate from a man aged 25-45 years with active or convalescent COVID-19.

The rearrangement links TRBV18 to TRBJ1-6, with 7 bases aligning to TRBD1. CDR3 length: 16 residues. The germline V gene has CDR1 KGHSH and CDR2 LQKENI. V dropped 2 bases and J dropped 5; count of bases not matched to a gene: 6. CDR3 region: CASSPEGQLDNSPLHF. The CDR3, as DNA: TGTGCCAGCTCACCAGAGGGACAGCTAGATAATTCACCCCTCCACTTT. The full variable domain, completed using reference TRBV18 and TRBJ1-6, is NAGVMQNPRHLVRRRGQEARLRCSPMKGHSHVYWYRQLPEEGLKFMVYLQKENIIDESGMPKERFSAEFPKEGPSILRIQQVVRGDSAAYFCASSPEGQLDNSPLHFGNGTRLTVT.

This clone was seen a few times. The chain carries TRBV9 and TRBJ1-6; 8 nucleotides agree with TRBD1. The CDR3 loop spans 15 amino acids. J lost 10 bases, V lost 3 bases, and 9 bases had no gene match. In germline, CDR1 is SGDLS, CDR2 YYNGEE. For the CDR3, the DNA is TGTGCCAGCAGCGCAGGAGGACAGGGAGTCTCACCCCTCCACTTT. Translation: CASSAGGQGVSPLHF.

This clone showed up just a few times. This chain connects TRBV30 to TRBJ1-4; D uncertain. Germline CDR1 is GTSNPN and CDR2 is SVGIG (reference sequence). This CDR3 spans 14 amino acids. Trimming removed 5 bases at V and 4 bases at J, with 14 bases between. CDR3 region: CAWAPRNHNEKLFF. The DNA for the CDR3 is TGTGCCTGGGCCCCTAGAAATCATAATGAAAAACTGTTTTTT. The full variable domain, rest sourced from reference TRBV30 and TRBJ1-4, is SQTIHQWPATLVQPVGSPLSLECTVEGTSNPNLYWYRQAAGRGLQLLFYSVGIGQISSEVPQNLSASRPQDRQFILSSKKLLLSDSGFYLCAWAPRNHNEKLFFGSGTQLSVL.

This chain's CDR3 is CAGGDDRSLNTGELFF. The CDR3 coding sequence is TGTGCCGGGGGGGACGACCGAAGTTTAAACACCGGGGAGCTGTTTTTT. J is TRBJ2-2 and V is TRBV10-3, with 7 bases that match TRBD2. The germline V gene has CDR1 ENHRY and CDR2 SYGVKD. The CDR3 is made up of 16 amino acids. The V gene end was trimmed by 11 bases and the J gene end by 2 bases; junction bases not matched to a gene: 14.

The CDR3 sequence: CASSPGRGGIIDTQYF. For the CDR3, the DNA is TGTGCCAGCAGCCCGGGCCGAGGGGGTATCATAGATACGCAGTATTTT. J is TRBJ2-3 and V is TRBV7-9; tentatively, D is TRBD1 (6 bases). Germline-derived CDR1 and CDR2 are SEHNR and FQNEAQ (reference sequence). The CDR3 length is 16 residues. V was trimmed by 5 bases and J by 5 bases, leaving 20 bases between them.

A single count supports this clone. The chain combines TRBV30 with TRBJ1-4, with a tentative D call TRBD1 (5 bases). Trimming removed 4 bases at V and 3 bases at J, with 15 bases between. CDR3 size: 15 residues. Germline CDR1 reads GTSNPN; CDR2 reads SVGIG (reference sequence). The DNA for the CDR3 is TGTGCCTGGATCGCGCCTGGGGGGGCTAATGAAAAACTGTTTTTT. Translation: CAWIAPGGANEKLFF.

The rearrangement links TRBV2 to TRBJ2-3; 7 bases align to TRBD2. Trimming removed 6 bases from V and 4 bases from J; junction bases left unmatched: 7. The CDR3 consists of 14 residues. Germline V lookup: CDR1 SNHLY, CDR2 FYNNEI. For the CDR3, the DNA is TGTGCCAGCAGCGGGACTACGGGGGCAGATACGCAGTATTTT. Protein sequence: CASSGTTGADTQYF. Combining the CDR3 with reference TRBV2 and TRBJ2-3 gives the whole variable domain EPEVTQTPSHQVTQMGQEVILRCVPISNHLYFYWYRQILGQKVEFLVSFYNNEISEKSEIFDDQFSVERPDGSNFTLKIRSTKLEDSAMYFCASSGTTGADTQYFGPGTRLTVL.

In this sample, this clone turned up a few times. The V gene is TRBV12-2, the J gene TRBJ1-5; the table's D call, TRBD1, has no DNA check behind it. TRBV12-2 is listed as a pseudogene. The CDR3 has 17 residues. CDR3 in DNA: TGTGCAAGTCGCTTCCTCCTACAGGGGGCGGACAATCAGCCCCAGCATTTT. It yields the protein CASRFLLQGADNQPQHF.

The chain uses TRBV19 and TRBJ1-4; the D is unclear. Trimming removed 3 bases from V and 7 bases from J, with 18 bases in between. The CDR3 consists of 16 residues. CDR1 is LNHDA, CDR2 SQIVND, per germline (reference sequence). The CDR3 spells CASSILQDFGGEKLFF. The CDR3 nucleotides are TGTGCCAGTAGTATTTTGCAGGATTTCGGTGGTGAAAAACTGTTTTTT.

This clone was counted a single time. The CDR3: CARTSGGVRETQYF. CDR3 bases: TGTGCCCGCACCAGCGGGGGGGTCCGGGAGACCCAGTACTTC. J is TRBJ2-5 and V is TRBV30; 10 bases align to TRBD2. The ends lost 8 bases at V and 5 bases at J; junction bases unmatched: 11. This CDR3 contains 14 residues. CDR1 and CDR2 (germline): GTSNPN, SVGIG (reference sequence).

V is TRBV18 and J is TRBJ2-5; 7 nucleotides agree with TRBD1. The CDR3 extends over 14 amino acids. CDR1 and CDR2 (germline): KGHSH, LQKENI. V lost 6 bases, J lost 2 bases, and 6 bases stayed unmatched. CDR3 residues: CASSIRDSQETQYF. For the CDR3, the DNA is TGTGCCAGCTCGATACGGGACAGTCAAGAGACCCAGTACTTC.

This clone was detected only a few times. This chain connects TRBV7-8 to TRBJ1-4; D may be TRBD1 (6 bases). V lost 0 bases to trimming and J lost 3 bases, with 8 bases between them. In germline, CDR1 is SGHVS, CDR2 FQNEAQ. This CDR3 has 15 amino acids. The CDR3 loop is CASSLASGANEKLFF. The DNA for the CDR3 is TGTGCCAGCAGCTTAGCTTCAGGGGCTAATGAAAAACTGTTTTTT.

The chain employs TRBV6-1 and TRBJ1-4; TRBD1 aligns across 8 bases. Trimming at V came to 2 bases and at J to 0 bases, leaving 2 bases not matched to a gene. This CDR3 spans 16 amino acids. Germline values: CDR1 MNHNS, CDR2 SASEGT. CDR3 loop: CASSETGGPTNEKLFF. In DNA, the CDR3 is TGTGCCAGCAGTGAAACAGGGGGGCCAACTAATGAAAAACTGTTTTTT.

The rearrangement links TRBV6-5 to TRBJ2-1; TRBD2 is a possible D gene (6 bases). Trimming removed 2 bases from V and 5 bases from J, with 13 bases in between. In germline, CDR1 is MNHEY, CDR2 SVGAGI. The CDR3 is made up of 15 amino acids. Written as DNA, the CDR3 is TGTGCCAGCAGTTACCTTAGCGGCGGGGACAATGAGCAGTTCTTC. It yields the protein CASSYLSGGDNEQFF.